The 31 T cell receptor beta chains below all came from one sample that was sequenced in a study of blood T cells in healthy people across ages. With a J-beta primer mix and a sample-barcoded 5' primer, a second PCR ran about 7 to 12 cycles. A single record per CDR3 protein comes from TCRdb applying MiXCR to the 5' RACE reads. The table shows approximately 800,000 distinct CDR3 sequences, with about a quarter occurring only once. This sample was also put to use in a study of T cells of mothers and their children.

The sequencing input was blood. These receptors all come from a boy between 10 and 17 years old in good health.

This clonotype was seen a few times. The chain couples TRBV20-1 to TRBJ2-2; 8 bases agree with TRBD1. CDR1 is DFQATT and CDR2 is SNEGSKA in the germline V gene (reference sequence). The CDR3 covers 15 residues. The junction had 7 bases not matched to a gene; V was cut back by 6 bases and J by 1 base. CDR3: CSAPDRDRNTGELFF. For the CDR3, the DNA is TGCAGTGCGCCGGACAGGGACAGGAACACCGGGGAGCTGTTTTTT.

This chain uses TRBV9 with TRBJ2-4, with D unresolved. The CDR3 consists of 14 residues. The V end lost 3 bases, the J end lost 0 bases, and 7 bases lay between the germline ends. Germline V gene sequence: CDR1 SGDLS, CDR2 YYNGEE. This chain's CDR3 is CASSGSKAKNIQYF. CDR3 DNA: TGTGCCAGCAGCGGGAGTAAAGCCAAAAACATTCAGTACTTC.

V usage is TRBV4-1 and J usage is TRBJ2-5, with TRBD1 matching over 9 bases. With the DNA end fitting TRBJ2-7 better, the J assignment may be wrong. Germline V CDR1 and CDR2: MGHRA, YSYEKL. The CDR3 has 14 amino acids. In nucleotides, the CDR3 is TGCGCCAGCAGCCGTCCGGGACAGGGCTACGAGCAGTACTTC. It specifies CASSRPGQGYEQYF.

The chain joins TRBV12-3 or TRBV12-4 to TRBJ1-3; D might be TRBD1 (5 bases). There are 17 residues in the CDR3. V dropped 1 base and J dropped 2 bases, with 15 bases sitting between them. This CDR3 reads CASSLGDHLRAGNTIYF. CDR3 sequence (DNA): TGTGCCAGCAGTTTAGGGGATCATCTCAGGGCTGGAAACACCATATATTTT.

In its sample, this clonotype was seen a few times. The chain recombines TRBV9 with TRBJ2-5; D is perhaps TRBD2 (7 bases). Germline V gene data show CDR1 as SGDLS and CDR2 as YYNGEE. The V gene lost 0 bases and the J gene lost 5 bases, with 11 bases spanning the gap. This CDR3 is 14 amino acids long. Here the CDR3 reads CASSVGGGPETQYF. CDR3 bases: TGTGCCAGCAGCGTAGGGGGGGGCCCGGAGACCCAGTACTTC.

V usage is TRBV4-3 and J usage is TRBJ2-7; D might be TRBD1 (6 bases). Germline V gives CDR1 LGHNA, CDR2 YSLEER. The CDR3 is made up of 17 amino acids. V dropped 3 bases and J dropped 0 bases, with 18 bases sitting between them. The CDR3, as DNA: TGCGCCAGCAGCCAGGGGTTTAAACAGGGACACTCCTACGAGCAGTACTTC. The encoded protein is CASSQGFKQGHSYEQYF.

This clonotype appeared a few times. The gene calls are TRBV7-9 and TRBJ2-7; no firm D call. The germline gives CDR1 SEHNR, CDR2 FQNEAQ (reference sequence). The V end lost 0 bases, the J end lost 6 bases, and 3 bases lay between the germline ends. There are 11 residues in the CDR3. The CDR3 sequence: CASSLALEQYF. As DNA, the CDR3 is TGTGCCAGCAGCTTAGCCCTCGAGCAGTACTTC.

The rearrangement links TRBV13 to TRBJ2-6; 7 bases are a match to TRBD2. Trimming took 5 bases from V and 0 from J; bases not matched to a gene: 7. In germline, CDR1 is PRHDT, CDR2 FYEKMQ (reference sequence). The CDR3 loop spans 17 amino acids. CDR3 region: CASSTIAGLSGANVLTF. The CDR3 DNA is TGTGCCAGCAGCACCATAGCGGGTCTCTCTGGGGCCAACGTCCTGACTTTC.

This clonotype was detected only a few times. The V call is TRBV7-8, the J call TRBJ2-2; maybe TRBD2 (5 bases). The germline gives CDR1 SGHVS, CDR2 FQNEAQ. This CDR3 is built from 15 residues. The V gene lost 4 bases and the J gene lost 6 bases, with 15 bases spanning the gap. CDR3 residues: CASSSDGWEPGELFF. The CDR3 DNA sequence: TGTGCCAGCAGCTCCGATGGTTGGGAGCCCGGGGAGCTGTTTTTT.

This clonotype was seen a handful of times. This rearrangement joins TRBV29-1 to TRBJ1-2; the D gene is possibly TRBD1 (6 bases). The length of the CDR3 is 17 residues. Between the trimmed V and J ends, which lost 3 bases and 2 bases, there was a span of 22 bases. Germline CDR1 and CDR2: SQVTM and ANQGSEA. The CDR3 nucleotides read TGCAGCGTTGATAGGCCCCACGGGTGGGGGGCGAACTATGGCTACACCTTC. This gives the protein CSVDRPHGWGANYGYTF.

This clonotype was counted only a few times. The rearrangement links TRBV20-1 to TRBJ1-4; D is unresolved. The CDR3 contains 17 residues. Germline CDR1 and CDR2: DFQATT and SNEGSKA (reference sequence). The V end lost 3 bases, the J end lost 0 bases, and 17 bases lay between the germline ends. The CDR3 sequence is CSASAPRLTATNEKLFF. DNA of the CDR3: TGCAGTGCTAGTGCCCCCCGTCTGACGGCAACTAATGAAAAACTGTTTTTT.

In its sample, this clonotype was seen a few times. The gene calls are TRBV12-3 or TRBV12-4 and TRBJ1-2, with D unclear. There are 13 residues in the CDR3. V lost 5 bases and J lost 9, with 16 bases in between. The CDR3 DNA follows: TGTGCCAGCAGTGGTCTCCGGGCAGATAGCTACACCTTC. Protein: CASSGLRADSYTF.

The V and J genes are TRBV29-1 and TRBJ1-1; 9 bases are a match to TRBD1. The CDR3 runs to 12 residues. CDR1 SQVTM and CDR2 ANQGSEA come from the germline V gene. With 6 bases clipped from V and 6 bases from J, the junction kept 5 bases outside the gene matches. CDR3: CSVDRGGPEAFF. CDR3 DNA: TGCAGCGTGGACAGGGGTGGGCCTGAAGCTTTCTTT.

This clonotype was recorded only once. The V gene is TRBV2, the J gene TRBJ2-4; perhaps TRBD1 as D (6 bases). Germline CDR1 SNHLY, CDR2 FYNNEI. CDR3 length: 13 residues. V was trimmed by 2 bases and J by 8 bases, leaving 10 bases between them. The CDR3: CASSEWDIHIQYF. Written as DNA, the CDR3 is TGTGCCAGCAGTGAATGGGACATACACATTCAGTACTTC.

In this sample, this clonotype turned up a few times. The J gene is TRBJ1-5, the V gene TRBV6-6; no clear D. The germline V gene has CDR1 MNHNY and CDR2 SVGAGI (reference sequence). The V end lost 2 bases, the J end lost 0 bases, and 8 bases lay between the germline ends. The length of the CDR3 is 15 residues. The CDR3 DNA follows: TGTGCCAGCAGTTACGCACAGACTAGCAATCAGCCCCAGCATTTT. It encodes CASSYAQTSNQPQHF.

This clonotype has a count of ten or more. This chain connects TRBV28 to TRBJ2-7, with 7 bases matching TRBD1. This CDR3 is 12 amino acids long. The V gene's germline CDR1 is MDHEN and CDR2 SYDVKM. V shed 6 bases and J 3 bases; nucleotides not matched to a gene: 2. The CDR3 nucleotides are TGTGCCAGCAGCGCAGGGGGCTACGAGCAGTACTTC. This encodes CASSAGGYEQYF.

This clonotype has only a few counts. CDR3: CASRNTGILYGYTF. CDR3 in DNA: TGTGCCAGCAGGAATACAGGAATTCTCTATGGCTACACCTTC. The chain links TRBV3-1 to TRBJ1-2; the D gene is possibly TRBD1 (5 bases). CDR1 and CDR2 from the germline V gene are LGHDT and YNNKEL (reference sequence). V lost 6 bases and J lost 4, with 15 bases in between. The CDR3 extends over 14 amino acids.

The rearrangement links TRBV20-1 to TRBJ2-1; D is possibly TRBD2 (6 bases). The J call may be in error: the DNA end matches TRBJ2-5 better. The CDR3 has 14 amino acids. CDR1 is DFQATT and CDR2 is SNEGSKA in the germline V gene (reference sequence). CDR3 DNA sequence: TGCAGTGCTAGAGAAGGAGGGGCCGGGGAGACCCAGTACTTC. Its translation: CSAREGGAGETQYF.

This clonotype was seen more than once but under ten times. The chain joins TRBV7-9 to TRBJ2-7; 7 bases line up with TRBD1. The CDR3 spans 13 residues. V was clipped by 11 bases and J by 3 bases; unmatched bases: 10. Germline assignment: CDR1 SEHNR and CDR2 FQNEAQ (reference sequence). CDR3 in amino acids: CASGNWDSYEQYF. The CDR3 DNA follows: TGTGCCTCCGGCAATTGGGACAGCTACGAGCAGTACTTC.

The CDR3: CASSVGPQETQYF. In DNA form, the CDR3 reads TGCGCCAGCAGTGTTGGGCCCCAAGAGACCCAGTACTTC. The rearrangement uses TRBV10-1 and TRBJ2-5; D is undetermined. Per germline, CDR1 WNHNN and CDR2 SYGVQD (reference sequence). CDR3 length: 13 amino acids. Trimming shortened V by 4 bases and J by 1 base, and 7 bases separated the two germline ends.

This clonotype was observed a handful of times. The CDR3 here is CASRSQGYGYTF. DNA for the CDR3: TGTGCCAGCAGGTCACAGGGCTATGGCTACACCTTC. The chain recombines TRBV11-2 with TRBJ1-2, with a possible D match to TRBD1 (6 bases). Germline CDR1 SGHAT, CDR2 FQNNGV. The CDR3 is 12 residues long. V was pared by 6 bases and J by 4 bases, with 9 bases between.

The V and J genes are TRBV5-1 and TRBJ2-7; the D gene is possibly TRBD2 (6 bases). The V and J ends lost 2 bases and 6 bases respectively, with 24 bases between them. Germline CDR1 and CDR2: SGHRS and YFSETQ. The CDR3 consists of 17 residues. The CDR3 loop is CASSLVAGGPRPSEQYF. CDR3 sequence (DNA): TGCGCCAGCAGCTTAGTAGCCGGGGGACCTCGACCGTCCGAGCAGTACTTC.

V and J are TRBV7-2 and TRBJ1-2; TRBD1 agrees at 9 bases. CDR3 size: 14 residues. Germline assignment: CDR1 SGHTA and CDR2 FQGNSA. J lost 4 bases, V lost 2 bases, and 2 bases had no gene match. CDR3 loop: CASSLTGQGYGYTF. The CDR3 nucleotides are TGTGCCAGCAGCTTAACGGGACAGGGCTATGGCTACACCTTC.

This rearrangement joins TRBV11-2 to TRBJ2-2, with D uncertain. CDR1 SGHAT and CDR2 FQNNGV come from the germline V gene. V lost 6 bases to trimming and J lost 1 base, with 15 bases between them. The CDR3 consists of 16 residues. CDR3 loop: CASRVSTALNTGELFF. CDR3 nucleotides: TGTGCCAGCAGAGTCTCGACGGCTCTGAACACCGGGGAGCTGTTTTTT.

This chain links TRBV11-2 with TRBJ2-1; weak D call: TRBD2 (5 bases). Germline V lookup: CDR1 SGHAT, CDR2 FQNNGV. With 6 bases removed from V and 7 bases from J, the gap between germline ends came to 19 bases. The CDR3 covers 15 residues. As DNA, the CDR3 is TGTGCCAGCAGGTTTATCACTAGTATTATAAATGAGCAGTTCTTC. The encoded protein is CASRFITSIINEQFF.

The chain uses TRBV4-2 and TRBJ1-2, with 10 bases fitting TRBD1. V lost 5 bases and J lost 4; bases outside the gene matches: 10. The CDR3 has 16 residues. Germline V gives CDR1 LGHNA, CDR2 YNFKEQ. The CDR3, as DNA: TGTGCCAGCAGCGTCCGGGACAGGGGAAGCAGCTATGGCTACACCTTC. Protein: CASSVRDRGSSYGYTF.

This chain links TRBV5-1 with TRBJ2-5; 10 bases align to TRBD2. V shed 2 bases, J shed 7 bases, and the junction held 8 bases outside the gene matches. Germline loops: CDR1 SGHRS, CDR2 YFSETQ. CDR3 length equals 15 residues. The chain's CDR3 is CASSLRTSGVGTQYF. The DNA of the CDR3 is TGCGCCAGCAGCTTACGGACTAGCGGTGTAGGGACCCAGTACTTC.

The chain joins TRBV20-1 to TRBJ1-2, with D possibly matching TRBD1 (5 bases). The CDR3 has 14 amino acids. The germline V gene has CDR1 DFQATT and CDR2 SNEGSKA (reference sequence). Trimming took 3 bases from V and 3 from J, leaving 14 bases between them. In DNA, the CDR3 is TGCAGTGCTAGCCCAGGGAGGGGAGACTATGGCTACACCTTC. It codes for CSASPGRGDYGYTF.

Only a few counts were recorded for this clonotype. The V and J genes are TRBV4-2 and TRBJ2-4; TRBD2 aligns across 7 bases. The CDR3 is 13 residues long. The V gene end was trimmed by 0 bases and the J gene end by 15 bases; junction bases not matched to a gene: 8. The germline V gene has CDR1 LGHNA and CDR2 YNFKEQ. DNA for the CDR3: TGTGCCAGCAGCCAAGAGATGAGTAGCGGGTGGTACTTC. It codes for CASSQEMSSGWYF.

This clonotype was picked up a small number of times. V and J are TRBV7-9 and TRBJ2-5; D possibly uses TRBD1 or TRBD2 (5 bases each). The V gene lost 5 bases and the J gene lost 5 bases, with 24 bases spanning the gap. The CDR3 covers 17 residues. CDR1 is SEHNR, CDR2 FQNEAQ, per germline (reference sequence). In DNA form, the CDR3 reads TGTGCCAGCAGCCACCGGGTGGCAGGTGGGACGATGGAGACCCAGTACTTC. Its protein is CASSHRVAGGTMETQYF.

This clonotype was seen only a few times. The V and J genes are TRBV20-1 and TRBJ2-5; 13 bases agree with TRBD2. V gave up 7 bases and J gave up 5 bases; unmatched junction bases: 10. CDR3 length: 15 residues. Germline-derived CDR1 and CDR2 are DFQATT and SNEGSKA (reference sequence). The CDR3 region is CSGLQTSGGRETQYF. DNA of the CDR3: TGCAGTGGCCTCCAGACTAGCGGGGGGCGGGAGACCCAGTACTTC.